This entry features one TCR beta chain sequence. These data belong to a study of blood T cell repertoires in COVID-19. Study-level background: Both acute and convalescent COVID-19 samples were obtained from the United States, Italy and Spain. PBMCs, B-cell-depleted T cells, or T cells were the source of the cDNA or gDNA that made up the material.

The germline V gene has CDR1 MDHEN and CDR2 SYDVKM. The CDR3 extends over 13 amino acids. The V end was cut by 10 bases, the J end by 2 bases, with 9 bases between. Data came from immunoSEQ multiplex PCR; TCRdb stores just in-frame clones and leaves some out. Among roughly 250,000 clones listed, 70% to 90% were seen once. Allocation to cohorts depended on clinical history reported by the participants. The chain combines TRBV28 with TRBJ2-6; D ambiguous. The clonotype originates from a woman aged 45-59 years who had recovered from COVID-19. Sequencing was done on a sample of PBMCs or T cells enriched from blood (not recorded which). The CDR3 DNA reads as TGTGCCATCATGCGGCCTGGGGCCAACGTCCTGACTTTC. Amino acids: CAIMRPGANVLTF.